The clone carrying this TCR beta chain was counted many times. The antigen is not known. This entry is derived from a study of T cell repertoires in cytomegalovirus infection. The wider study: Signatures in public TCR beta sequences pointed to both CMV infection and matching HLA type.

Study-wide results and limits: The study found HLA-C-restricted CMV-specific TCR beta clonotypes dominating the ex vivo response. Summed frequency of public TCR beta families distinguished CMV carriers with the relevant HLA.

Trimming cost V 4 bases and J 4 bases; bases outside gene matches: 7. The CDR3 extends over 16 amino acids. The V gene's germline CDR1 is SNHLY and CDR2 FYNNEI. TCRdb called the reads again in MiXCR, with one record for every CDR3 protein. The table lists around 530,000 distinct CDR3 sequences, 16% of them singletons. The origin of this receptor is a human donor in good health (CMV status not recorded). Some clones in this sample may be carry-over from other donors' samples. Sequences were obtained from CD8+ T cells from PBMCs. This chain joins TRBV2 and TRBJ2-1; 10 positions match TRBD2. CDR3 nucleotides: TGTGCCAGCAGTGGCCTAGCGGGAGCGTTGTACAATGAGCAGTTCTTC. This codes for CASSGLAGALYNEQFF.